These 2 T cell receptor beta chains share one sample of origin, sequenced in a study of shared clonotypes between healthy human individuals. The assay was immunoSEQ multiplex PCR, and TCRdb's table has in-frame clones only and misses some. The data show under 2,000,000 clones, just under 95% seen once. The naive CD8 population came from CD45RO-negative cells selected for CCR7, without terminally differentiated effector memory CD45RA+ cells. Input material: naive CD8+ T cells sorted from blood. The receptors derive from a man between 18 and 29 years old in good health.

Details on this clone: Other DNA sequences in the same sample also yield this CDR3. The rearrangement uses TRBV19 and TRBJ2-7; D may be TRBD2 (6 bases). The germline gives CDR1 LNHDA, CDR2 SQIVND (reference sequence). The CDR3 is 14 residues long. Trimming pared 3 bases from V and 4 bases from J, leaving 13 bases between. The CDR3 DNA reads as TGTGCCAGTAGTATCGGTAGCGGCGCATACGAGCAGTACTTC. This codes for CASSIGSGAYEQYF. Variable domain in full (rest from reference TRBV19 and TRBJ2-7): DGGITQSPKYLFRKEGQNVTLSCEQNLNHDAMYWYRQDPGQGLRLIYYSQIVNDFQKGDIAEGYSVSREKKESFPLTVTSAQKNPTAFYLCASSIGSGAYEQYFGPGTRLTVT.

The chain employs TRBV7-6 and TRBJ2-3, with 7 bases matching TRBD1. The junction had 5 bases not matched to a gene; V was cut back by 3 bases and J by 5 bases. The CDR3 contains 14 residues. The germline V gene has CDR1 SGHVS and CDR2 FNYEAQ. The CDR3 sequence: CASSLGQGVDTQYF. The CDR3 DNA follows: TGTGCCAGCAGCTTGGGGCAGGGGGTAGATACGCAGTATTTT.